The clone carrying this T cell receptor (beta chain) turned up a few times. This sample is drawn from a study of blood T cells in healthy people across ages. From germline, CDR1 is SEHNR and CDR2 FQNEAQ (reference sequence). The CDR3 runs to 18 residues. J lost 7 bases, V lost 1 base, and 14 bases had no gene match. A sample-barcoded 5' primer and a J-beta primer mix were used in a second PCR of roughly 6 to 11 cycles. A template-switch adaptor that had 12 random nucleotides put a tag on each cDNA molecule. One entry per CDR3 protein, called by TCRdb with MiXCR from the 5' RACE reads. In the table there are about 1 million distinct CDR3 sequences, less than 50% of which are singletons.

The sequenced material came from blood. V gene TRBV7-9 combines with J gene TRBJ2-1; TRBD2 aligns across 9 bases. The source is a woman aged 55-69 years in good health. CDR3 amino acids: CASSLVLRSGRLGNEQFF. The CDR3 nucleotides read TGTGCCAGCAGCTTAGTTCTAAGGAGCGGGAGGTTGGGAAATGAGCAGTTCTTC.